This TCR beta chain was identified during a study of shared clonotypes between healthy human individuals. Study conclusions and caveats: In a few donors, approximately 5% of naive CD4 clonotypes appeared in common.

CDR1 and CDR2 from the germline V gene are SGDLS and YYNGEE. The CDR3 runs to 16 residues. The junction had 5 bases not matched to a gene; V was cut back by 0 bases and J by 2 bases. CD8 memory was a combination of CD45RO+ cells and CCR7-negative CD45RA+ TemRA cells. With respect to this clone: The antigen is undetermined.

Libraries were prepared by immunoSEQ multiplex PCR; TCRdb keeps only in-frame clonotypes and omits some of them. The sample consists of some 320,000 clones, around 87% of them appearing once. This TCR came from a young man in good health. The chain has TRBV9 and TRBJ2-3, with 8 bases identical to TRBD2. Sequencing input: memory CD8+ T cells sorted from blood. The subset here: CD45RO+ cells pooled with CCR7-negative TemRA cells. The CDR3 DNA follows: TGTGCCAGCAGCGTAGGAGCGGGAGTCGACACAGATACGCAGTATTTT. Protein sequence: CASSVGAGVDTDTQYF.